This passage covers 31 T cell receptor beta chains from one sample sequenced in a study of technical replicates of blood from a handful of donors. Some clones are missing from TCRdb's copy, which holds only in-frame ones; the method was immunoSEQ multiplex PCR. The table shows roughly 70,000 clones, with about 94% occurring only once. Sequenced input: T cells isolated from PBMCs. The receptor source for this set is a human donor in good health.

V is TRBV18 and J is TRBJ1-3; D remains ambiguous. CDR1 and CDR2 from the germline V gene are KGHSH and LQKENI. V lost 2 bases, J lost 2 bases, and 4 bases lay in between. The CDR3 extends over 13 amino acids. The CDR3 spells CASSPETGNTIYF. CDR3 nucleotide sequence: TGTGCCAGCTCACCAGAGACTGGAAACACCATATATTTT.

The DNA for the CDR3 is TGTGCCAGTAGTATTGGCACAGGGGCCGCCAAAAACATTCAGTACTTC. This gives the protein CASSIGTGAAKNIQYF. V is TRBV19 and J is TRBJ2-4, with TRBD1 matching 7 bases. The J segment lost 1 base and the V segment lost 3 bases, leaving 6 bases of the junction unmatched. In germline, CDR1 is LNHDA, CDR2 SQIVND (reference sequence). The CDR3 covers 16 residues.

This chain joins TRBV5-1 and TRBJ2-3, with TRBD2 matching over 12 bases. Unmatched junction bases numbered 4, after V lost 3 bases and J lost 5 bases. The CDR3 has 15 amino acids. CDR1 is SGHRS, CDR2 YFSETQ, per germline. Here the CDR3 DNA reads TGCGCCAGCAGCTGGCTAGCGGGAGGGGTAGATACGCAGTATTTT. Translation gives CASSWLAGGVDTQYF. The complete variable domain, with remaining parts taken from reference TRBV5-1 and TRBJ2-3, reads KAGVTQTPRYLIKTRGQQVTLSCSPISGHRSVSWYQQTPGQGLQFLFEYFSETQRNKGNFPGRFSGRQFSNSRSEMNVSTLELGDSALYLCASSWLAGGVDTQYFGPGTRLTVL.

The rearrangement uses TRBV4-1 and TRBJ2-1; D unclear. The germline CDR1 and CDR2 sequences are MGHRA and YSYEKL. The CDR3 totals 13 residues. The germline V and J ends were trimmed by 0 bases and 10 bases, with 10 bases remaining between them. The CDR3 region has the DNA TGCGCCAGCAGCCAAGAGTCGAGGAACGAGCAGTTCTTC. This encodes CASSQESRNEQFF.

CDR3 sequence (DNA): TGTGCCAGCAGCGTAACCTCGGGACTAGCGAGTTACGAGCAGTACTTC. Amino acid sequence: CASSVTSGLASYEQYF. The chain couples TRBV9 to TRBJ2-7, with 10 bases lining up with TRBD2. J was trimmed by 4 bases and V by 1 base; bases with no gene match: 8. This CDR3 is 16 amino acids long. Germline V gene lookup returns CDR1 SGDLS and CDR2 YYNGEE.

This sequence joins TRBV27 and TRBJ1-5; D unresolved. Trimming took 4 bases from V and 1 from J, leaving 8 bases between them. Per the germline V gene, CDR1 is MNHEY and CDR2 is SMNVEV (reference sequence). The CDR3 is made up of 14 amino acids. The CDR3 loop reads CASSWAGSNQPQHF. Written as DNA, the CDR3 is TGTGCCAGCAGTTGGGCGGGGAGCAATCAGCCCCAGCATTTT.

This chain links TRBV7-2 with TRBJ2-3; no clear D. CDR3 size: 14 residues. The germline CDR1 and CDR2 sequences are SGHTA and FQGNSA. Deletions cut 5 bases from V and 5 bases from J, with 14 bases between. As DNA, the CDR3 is TGTGCCAGCAGCCAACCGGAAAGAGGAGATACGCAGTATTTT. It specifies CASSQPERGDTQYF. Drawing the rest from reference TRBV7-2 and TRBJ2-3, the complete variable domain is GAGVSQSPSNKVTEKGKDVELRCDPISGHTALYWYRQSLGQGLEFLIYFQGNSAPDKSGLPSDRFSAERTGGSVSTLTIQRTQQEDSAVYLCASSQPERGDTQYFGPGTRLTVL.

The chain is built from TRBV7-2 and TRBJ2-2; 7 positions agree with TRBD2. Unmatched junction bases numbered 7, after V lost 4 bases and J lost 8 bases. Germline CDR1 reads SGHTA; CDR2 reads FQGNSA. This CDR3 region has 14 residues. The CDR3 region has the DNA TGTGCCAGCAGCTCATGGGCGGGAGCAGGGGAGCTGTTTTTT. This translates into CASSSWAGAGELFF.

CDR3 nucleotide sequence: TGCGCCAGCAGCCAAGCTCAAAGCCTAGCGGGAGAGGTCGGGGAGCTGTTTTTT. As protein: CASSQAQSLAGEVGELFF. The chain has TRBV4-1 and TRBJ2-2; 10 nucleotides align to TRBD2. The V gene's germline CDR1 is MGHRA and CDR2 YSYEKL. The CDR3 sequence is 18 residues long. V lost 1 base, J lost 7 bases, and 12 bases stayed unmatched.

The CDR3 reads CASSDFGLAGDPRYETQYF. CDR3 in DNA: TGTGCCAGCAGTGACTTCGGACTAGCGGGAGACCCTCGGTATGAGACCCAGTACTTC. The V and J genes are TRBV6-4 and TRBJ2-5; 13 bases agree with TRBD2. Germline V gives CDR1 MRHNA, CDR2 SNTAGT. CDR3 length equals 19 residues. The V gene end was trimmed by 1 base and the J gene end by 5 bases; junction bases not matched to a gene: 13.

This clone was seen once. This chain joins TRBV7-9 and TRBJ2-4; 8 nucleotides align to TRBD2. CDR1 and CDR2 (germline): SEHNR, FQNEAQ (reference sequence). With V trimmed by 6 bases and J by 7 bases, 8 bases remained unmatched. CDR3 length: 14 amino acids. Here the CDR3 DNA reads TGTGCCAGCAGAAGGGGACTAGGTCGGAACATTCAGTACTTC. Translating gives CASRRGLGRNIQYF.

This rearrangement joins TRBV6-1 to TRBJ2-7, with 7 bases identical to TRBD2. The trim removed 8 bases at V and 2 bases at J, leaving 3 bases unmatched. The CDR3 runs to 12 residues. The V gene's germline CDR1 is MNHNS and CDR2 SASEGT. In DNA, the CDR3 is TGTGCCAGCGGGGGGGAACCCTACGAGCAGTACTTC. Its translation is CASGGEPYEQYF.

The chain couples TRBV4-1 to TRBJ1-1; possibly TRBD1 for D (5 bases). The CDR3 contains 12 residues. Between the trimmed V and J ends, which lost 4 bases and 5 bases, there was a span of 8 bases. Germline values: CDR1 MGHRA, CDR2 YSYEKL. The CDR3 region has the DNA TGCGCCAGCAGCCCGGGGGGAACTGAAGCTTTCTTT. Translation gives CASSPGGTEAFF.

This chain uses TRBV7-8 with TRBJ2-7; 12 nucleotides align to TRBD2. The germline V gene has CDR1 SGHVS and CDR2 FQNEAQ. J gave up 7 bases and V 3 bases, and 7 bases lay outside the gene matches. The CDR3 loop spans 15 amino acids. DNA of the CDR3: TGTGCCAGCAGCTTTGGACTAGCGGGAATGGAAGAGCAGTACTTC. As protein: CASSFGLAGMEEQYF.

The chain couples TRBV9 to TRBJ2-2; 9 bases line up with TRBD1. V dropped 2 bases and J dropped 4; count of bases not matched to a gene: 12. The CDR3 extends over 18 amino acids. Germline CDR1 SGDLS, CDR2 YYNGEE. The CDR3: CASSVQYDRGTTTGELFF. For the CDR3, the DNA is TGTGCCAGCAGCGTCCAGTACGACAGGGGGACTACCACCGGGGAGCTGTTTTTT.

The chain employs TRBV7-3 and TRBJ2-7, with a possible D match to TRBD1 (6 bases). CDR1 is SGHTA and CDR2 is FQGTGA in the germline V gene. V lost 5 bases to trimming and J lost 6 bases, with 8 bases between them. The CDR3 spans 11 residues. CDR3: CASSIGGEQYF. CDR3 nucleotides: TGTGCCAGCAGCATAGGGGGCGAGCAGTACTTC.

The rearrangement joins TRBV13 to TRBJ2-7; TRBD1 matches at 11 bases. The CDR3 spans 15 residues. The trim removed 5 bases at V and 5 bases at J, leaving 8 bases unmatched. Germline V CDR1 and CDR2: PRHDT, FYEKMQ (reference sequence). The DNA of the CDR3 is TGTGCCAGCAGCCCATGGACAGGGGGCCTTCACGAGCAGTACTTC. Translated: CASSPWTGGLHEQYF.

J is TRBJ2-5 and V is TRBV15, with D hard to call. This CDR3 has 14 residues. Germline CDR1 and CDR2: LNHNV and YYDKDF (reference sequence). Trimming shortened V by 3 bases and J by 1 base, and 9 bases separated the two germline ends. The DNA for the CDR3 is TGTGCCACCAGCAGGTCAGGCCTCCAAGAGACCCAGTACTTC. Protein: CATSRSGLQETQYF.

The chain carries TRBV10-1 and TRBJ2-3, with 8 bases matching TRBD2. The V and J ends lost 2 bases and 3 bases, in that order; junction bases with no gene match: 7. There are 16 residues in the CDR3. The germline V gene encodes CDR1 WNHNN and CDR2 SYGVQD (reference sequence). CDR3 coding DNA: TGCGCCAGCAGTGAGAGGGGAGCGGGAGAAACAGATACGCAGTATTTT. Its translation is CASSERGAGETDTQYF.

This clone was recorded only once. The CDR3 here is CASSVTTSGRASNEQFF. CDR3 sequence (DNA): TGTGCCAGCAGCGTTACGACTAGCGGGAGGGCGAGTAATGAGCAGTTCTTC. The chain is built from TRBV9 and TRBJ2-1, with 14 bases that match TRBD2. Germline trimming cut 2 bases from V and 7 bases from J; bases unmatched to any gene: 8. The CDR3 length is 17 residues. Germline CDR1 and CDR2: SGDLS and YYNGEE.

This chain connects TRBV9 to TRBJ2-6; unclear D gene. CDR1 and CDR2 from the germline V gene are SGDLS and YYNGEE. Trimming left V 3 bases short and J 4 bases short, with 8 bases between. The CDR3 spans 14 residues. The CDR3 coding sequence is TGTGCCAGCAGCGCCAGAATAGGGGCCAACGTCCTGACTTTC. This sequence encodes CASSARIGANVLTF.

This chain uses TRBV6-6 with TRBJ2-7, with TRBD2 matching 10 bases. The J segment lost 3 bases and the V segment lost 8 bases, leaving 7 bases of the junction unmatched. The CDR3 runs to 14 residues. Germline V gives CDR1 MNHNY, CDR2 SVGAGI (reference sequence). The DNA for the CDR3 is TGTGCCAGCGAGGGGACTAGCGCAGTCTACGAGCAGTACTTC. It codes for CASEGTSAVYEQYF.

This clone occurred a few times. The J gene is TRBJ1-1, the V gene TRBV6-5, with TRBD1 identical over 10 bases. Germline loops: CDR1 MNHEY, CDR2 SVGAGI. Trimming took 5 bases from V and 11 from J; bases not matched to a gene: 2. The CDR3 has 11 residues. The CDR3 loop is CASSTGQGAFF. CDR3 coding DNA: TGTGCCAGCAGTACGGGACAGGGGGCTTTCTTT.

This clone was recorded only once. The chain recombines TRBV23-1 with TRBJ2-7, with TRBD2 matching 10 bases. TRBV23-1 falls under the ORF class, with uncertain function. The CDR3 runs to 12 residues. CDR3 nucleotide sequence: TGCGCAGCGGGACTAGCGACCTACGAGCAGTACTTC. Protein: CAAGLATYEQYF.

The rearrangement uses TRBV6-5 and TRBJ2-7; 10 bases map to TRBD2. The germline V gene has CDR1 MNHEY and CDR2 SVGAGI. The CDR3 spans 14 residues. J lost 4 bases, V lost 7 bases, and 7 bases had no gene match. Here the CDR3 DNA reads TGTGCCAGCACGGAGACTAGCGGGCCTTACGAGCAGTACTTC. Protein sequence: CASTETSGPYEQYF.

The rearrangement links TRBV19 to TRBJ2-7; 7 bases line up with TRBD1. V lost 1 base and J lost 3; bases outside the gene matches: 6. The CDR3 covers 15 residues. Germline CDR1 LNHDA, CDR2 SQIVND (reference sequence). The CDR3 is CASSIATGRNYEQYF. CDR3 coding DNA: TGTGCCAGTAGTATAGCGACAGGGAGAAACTACGAGCAGTACTTC.

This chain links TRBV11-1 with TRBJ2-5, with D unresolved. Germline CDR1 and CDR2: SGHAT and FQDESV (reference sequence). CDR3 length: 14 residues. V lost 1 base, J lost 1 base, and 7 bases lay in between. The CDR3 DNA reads TGTGCCAGCAGCTTAGGATCGGGCCAAGAGACCCAGTACTTC. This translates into CASSLGSGQETQYF.

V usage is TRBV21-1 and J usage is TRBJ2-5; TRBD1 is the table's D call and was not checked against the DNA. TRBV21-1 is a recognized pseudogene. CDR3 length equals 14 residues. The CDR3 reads CASSKNQGEETQYF. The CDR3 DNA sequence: TGTGCCAGCAGCAAGAACCAGGGCGAAGAGACCCAGTACTTC.

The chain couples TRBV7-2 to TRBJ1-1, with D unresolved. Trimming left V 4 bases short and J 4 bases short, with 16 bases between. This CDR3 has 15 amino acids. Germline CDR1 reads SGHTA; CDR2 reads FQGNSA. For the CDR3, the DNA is TGTGCCAGCAGCTCTCAATCGATCAGTGGCACTGAAGCTTTCTTT. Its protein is CASSSQSISGTEAFF. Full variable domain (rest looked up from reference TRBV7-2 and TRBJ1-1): GAGVSQSPSNKVTEKGKDVELRCDPISGHTALYWYRQSLGQGLEFLIYFQGNSAPDKSGLPSDRFSAERTGGSVSTLTIQRTQQEDSAVYLCASSSQSISGTEAFFGQGTRLTVV.

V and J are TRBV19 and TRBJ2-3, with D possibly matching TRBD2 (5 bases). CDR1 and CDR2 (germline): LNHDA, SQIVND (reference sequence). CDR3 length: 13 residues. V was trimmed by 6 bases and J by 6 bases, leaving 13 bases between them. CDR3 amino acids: CASSGLASDTQYF. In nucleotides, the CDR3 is TGTGCCAGTAGCGGGCTAGCATCGGATACGCAGTATTTT.

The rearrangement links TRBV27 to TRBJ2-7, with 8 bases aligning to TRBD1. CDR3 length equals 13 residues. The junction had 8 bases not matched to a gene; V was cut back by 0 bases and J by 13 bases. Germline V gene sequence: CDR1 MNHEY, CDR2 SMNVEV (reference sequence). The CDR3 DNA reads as TGTGCCAGCAGTTTATCCGGACAGGGCTTAATATACTTC. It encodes CASSLSGQGLIYF.